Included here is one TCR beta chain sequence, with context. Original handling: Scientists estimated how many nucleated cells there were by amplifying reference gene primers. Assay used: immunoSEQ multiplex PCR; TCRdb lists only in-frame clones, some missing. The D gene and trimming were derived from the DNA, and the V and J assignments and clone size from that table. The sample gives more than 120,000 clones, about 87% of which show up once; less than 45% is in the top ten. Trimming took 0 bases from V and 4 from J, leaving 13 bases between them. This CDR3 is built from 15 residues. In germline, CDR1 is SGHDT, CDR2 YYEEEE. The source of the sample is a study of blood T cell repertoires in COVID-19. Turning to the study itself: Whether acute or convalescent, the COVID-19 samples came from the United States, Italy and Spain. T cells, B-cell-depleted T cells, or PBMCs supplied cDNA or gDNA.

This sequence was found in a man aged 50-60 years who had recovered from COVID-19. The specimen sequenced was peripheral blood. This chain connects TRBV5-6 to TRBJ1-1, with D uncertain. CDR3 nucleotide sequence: TGTGCCAGCAGCTTGGTGCGGGAGATGAGCACTGAAGCTTTCTTT. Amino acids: CASSLVREMSTEAFF.